This T cell receptor (beta chain) was found in a study of neurological immune-mediated disorders (dated by TCRdb to about 2019). At the level of the whole study: Peripheral blood TCR-beta repertoires from patients with HTLV-I-associated myelopathy (HAM/TSP), patients with multiple sclerosis, and healthy controls were compared in the study using UMI-based sequencing. Alongside PBMC samples, the set of about 100 TCR-beta libraries contained longitudinal samples, technical triplicates, and paired CD4+ and CD8+ T-cell subsets that had been sorted. The cohort included approximately 68 subjects: about 15 with HAM/TSP, around 34 with multiple sclerosis, and roughly 20 healthy controls. The research as a whole found: Across subjects, expanded clones never shared an identical CDR3 amino acid sequence, which suggests that the TCR-beta repertoires in every group were private. TCR clonal expansion was highest in HAM/TSP patients and lowest in MS patients, with MS patients falling below even healthy controls.

The healthy controls were volunteers from blood banks in Maryland, USA. Unsorted PBMC libraries were generated from 2 million PBMCs stored in RNAlater at -80 °C until RNA extraction. Peripheral blood underwent Ficoll-Hypaque density gradient centrifugation to isolate PBMCs, which were then cryopreserved in liquid nitrogen. cDNA synthesis used template-switch 5'RACE with a primer carrying a 10-nucleotide random unique molecular identifier tagging each TCR transcript. Every sequencing run yielded over 170 million TCR-beta sequences covering 15-18 subjects. Total RNA was extracted with the RNeasy kit. The KAPA Real-time Library Amplification kit was used to amplify TCR-beta VDJ regions with primers targeting the TCR constant region and the 5'RACE anchor. Sample indexes and Illumina adaptors were added in a first PCR, and a second PCR then increased library yield. After Ampure bead purification, the roughly 650 bp TCR product was size-selected on a 2% E-gel SizeSelection system. Before pooling, library quality was checked on a Bioanalyzer, concentration was measured with Qubit, and libraries were quantified with the Kapa Library Quantification kit. An Illumina HiSeq 2500 sequenced the libraries paired-end 2 x 150 bp. To increase sequence diversity, about 25-31% phiX was spiked into each library pool. Under the source paper's analysis protocol: Quality-filtered reads were processed with the UMI-based MiGEC pipeline, which removed over 75% of raw TCR sequences during error correction. IMGT germline references were used for alignment of VDJ genes, and clonotypes were defined by a unique CDR3 amino acid sequence together with V-J genes. Clonal expansion, Shannon diversity and CDR3 relatedness (CalcPairwiseDistances, ClusterSamples) were evaluated with VDJtools, and phylogenetic trees were built with CLCbio workbench. Clones with at least 8 unique UMIs were defined as expanded, with this threshold being based on coefficient-of-variation modelling across technical triplicates. TCRdb trimmed public reads at Q25 via fastp, called clones via MiXCR and kept in-frame beta chains. Under each unique CDR3 protein, matching rows form one entry showing the most common genes and DNA. None of the V and J calls come from the authors' own analysis; TCRdb made them. The sample table holds around 46,000 distinct CDR3 sequences, of which under 30% were seen once. The top ten clones comprise 20% to 30% of the sample.

The table lists this clonotype with many counts. Its target antigen remains unknown. Base-call qualities are not available, and no considerably larger clone is one nucleotide away. This receptor was taken from a woman in her sixties or seventies in good health. The material sequenced was PBMCs.

The CDR3 in this case is CASSQAAATYNEQFF. The DNA sequence follows: TGTGCCAGCAGCCAAGCGGCAGCCACCTACAATGAGCAGTTCTTC. The sequence is built from TRBV7-2 and TRBJ2-1, and the D gene may be TRBD2, 5 bases matching. According to the germline V gene, CDR1 reads SGHTA and CDR2 reads FQGNSA. The CDR3 runs 15 residues from the cysteine to the phenylalanine. Only the CDR3 DNA stays, 45 bases, in frame from base 1. The junction carries 13 bases between V and J, which are trimmed by 5 bases and 2 bases respectively.